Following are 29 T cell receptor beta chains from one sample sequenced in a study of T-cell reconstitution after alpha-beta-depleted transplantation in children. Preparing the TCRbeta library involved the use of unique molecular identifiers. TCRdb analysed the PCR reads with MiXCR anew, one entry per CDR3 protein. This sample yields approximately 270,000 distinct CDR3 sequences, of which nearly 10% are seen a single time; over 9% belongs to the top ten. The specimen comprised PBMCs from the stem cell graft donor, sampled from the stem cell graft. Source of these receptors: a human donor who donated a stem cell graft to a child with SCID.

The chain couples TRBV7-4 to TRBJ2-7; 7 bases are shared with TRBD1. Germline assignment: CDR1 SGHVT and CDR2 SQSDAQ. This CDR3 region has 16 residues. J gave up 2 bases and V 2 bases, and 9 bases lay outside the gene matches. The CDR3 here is CASSLPHRDSTYEQYF. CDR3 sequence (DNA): TGTGCCAGCAGCTTACCCCACAGGGACAGCACCTACGAGCAGTACTTC.

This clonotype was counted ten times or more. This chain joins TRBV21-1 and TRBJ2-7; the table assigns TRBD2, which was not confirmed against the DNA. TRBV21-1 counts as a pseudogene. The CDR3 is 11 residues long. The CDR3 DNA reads TGTGCCAGCAAACTAGCCGGCGAGCAGTACTTC. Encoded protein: CASKLAGEQYF.

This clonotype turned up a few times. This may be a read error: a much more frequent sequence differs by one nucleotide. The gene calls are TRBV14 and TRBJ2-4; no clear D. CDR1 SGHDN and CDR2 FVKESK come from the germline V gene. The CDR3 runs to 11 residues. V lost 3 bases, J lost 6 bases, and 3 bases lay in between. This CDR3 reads CASSQGNIQYF. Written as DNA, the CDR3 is TGTGCCAGCAGCCAGGGAAACATTCAGTACTTC.

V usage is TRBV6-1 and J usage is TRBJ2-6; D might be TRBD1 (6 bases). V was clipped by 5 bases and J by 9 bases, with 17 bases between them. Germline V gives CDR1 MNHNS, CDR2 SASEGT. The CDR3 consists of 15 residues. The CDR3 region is CASSMDREVVNVLTF. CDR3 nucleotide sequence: TGTGCCAGCAGTATGGACAGAGAGGTGGTCAACGTCCTGACTTTC.

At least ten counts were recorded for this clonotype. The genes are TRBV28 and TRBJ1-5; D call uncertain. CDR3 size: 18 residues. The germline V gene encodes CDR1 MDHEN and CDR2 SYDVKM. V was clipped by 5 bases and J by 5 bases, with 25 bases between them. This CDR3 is CASSVSPGLGALDQPQHF. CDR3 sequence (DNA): TGTGCCAGCAGTGTCTCACCCGGCTTGGGTGCCCTCGATCAGCCCCAGCATTTT.

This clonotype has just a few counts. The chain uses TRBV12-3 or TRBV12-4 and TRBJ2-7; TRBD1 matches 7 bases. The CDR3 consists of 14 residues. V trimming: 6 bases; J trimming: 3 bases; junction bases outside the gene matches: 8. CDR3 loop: CASSFGTGVYEQYF. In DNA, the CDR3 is TGTGCCAGCAGCTTCGGTACAGGGGTCTACGAGCAGTACTTC.

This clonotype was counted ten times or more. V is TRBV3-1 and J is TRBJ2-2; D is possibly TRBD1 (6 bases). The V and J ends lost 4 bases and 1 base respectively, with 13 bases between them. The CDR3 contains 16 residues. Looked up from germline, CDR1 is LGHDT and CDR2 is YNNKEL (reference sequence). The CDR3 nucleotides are TGTGCCAGCAGCCTCCCACAGGGAAGGAACACCGGGGAGCTGTTTTTT. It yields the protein CASSLPQGRNTGELFF.

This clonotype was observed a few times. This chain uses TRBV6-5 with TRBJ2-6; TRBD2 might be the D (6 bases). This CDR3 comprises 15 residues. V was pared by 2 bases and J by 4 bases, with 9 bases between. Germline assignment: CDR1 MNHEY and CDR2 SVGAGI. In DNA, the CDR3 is TGTGCCAGCAGTTACGGAGGGTTCGGGGCCAACGTCCTGACTTTC. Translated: CASSYGGFGANVLTF.

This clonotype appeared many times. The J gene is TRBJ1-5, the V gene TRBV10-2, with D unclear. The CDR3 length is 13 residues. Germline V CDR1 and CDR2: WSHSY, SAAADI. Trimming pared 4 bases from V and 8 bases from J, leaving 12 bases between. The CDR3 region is CASSGQTMEPQHF. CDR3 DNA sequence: TGCGCCAGCAGTGGACAAACCATGGAGCCCCAGCATTTT.

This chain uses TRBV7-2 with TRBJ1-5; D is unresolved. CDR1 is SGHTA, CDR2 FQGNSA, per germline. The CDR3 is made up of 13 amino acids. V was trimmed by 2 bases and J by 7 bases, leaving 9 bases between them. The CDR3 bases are TGTGCCAGCAGCTTATCTGGAATGCAGCCCCAGCATTTT. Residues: CASSLSGMQPQHF.

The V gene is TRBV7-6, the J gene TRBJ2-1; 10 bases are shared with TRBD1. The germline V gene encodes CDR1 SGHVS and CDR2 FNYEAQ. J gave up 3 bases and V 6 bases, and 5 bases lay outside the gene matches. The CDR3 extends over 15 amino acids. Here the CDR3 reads CASSDRTGGYNEQFF. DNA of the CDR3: TGTGCCAGCAGTGACAGGACAGGGGGCTACAATGAGCAGTTCTTC.

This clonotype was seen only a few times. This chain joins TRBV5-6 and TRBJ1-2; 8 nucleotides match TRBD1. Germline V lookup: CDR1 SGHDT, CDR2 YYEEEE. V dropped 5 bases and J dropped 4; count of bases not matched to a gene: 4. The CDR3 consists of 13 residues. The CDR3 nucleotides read TGTGCCAGCAGGCGACAGGGGTCCTATGGCTACACCTTC. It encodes CASRRQGSYGYTF.

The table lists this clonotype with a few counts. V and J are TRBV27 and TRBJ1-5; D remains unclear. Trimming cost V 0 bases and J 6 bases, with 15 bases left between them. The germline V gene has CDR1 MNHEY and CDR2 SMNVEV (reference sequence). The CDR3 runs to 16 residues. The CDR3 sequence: CASSLSIGDIGQPQHF. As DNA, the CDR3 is TGTGCCAGCAGTTTATCGATCGGGGATATAGGTCAGCCCCAGCATTTT.

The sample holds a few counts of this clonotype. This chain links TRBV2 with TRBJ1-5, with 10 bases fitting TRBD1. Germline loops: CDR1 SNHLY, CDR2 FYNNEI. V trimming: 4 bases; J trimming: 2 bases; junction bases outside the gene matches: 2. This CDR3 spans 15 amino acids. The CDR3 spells CASSGDRGGNQPQHF. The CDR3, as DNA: TGTGCCAGCAGTGGGGACAGGGGCGGCAATCAGCCCCAGCATTTT.

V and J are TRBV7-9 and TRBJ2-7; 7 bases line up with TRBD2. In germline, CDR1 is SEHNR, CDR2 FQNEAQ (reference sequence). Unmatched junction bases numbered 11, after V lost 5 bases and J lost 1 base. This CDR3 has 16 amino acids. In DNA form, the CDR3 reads TGTGCCAGCAGCACGCGGGACTACCAAGATTCCTACGAGCAGTACTTC. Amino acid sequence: CASSTRDYQDSYEQYF. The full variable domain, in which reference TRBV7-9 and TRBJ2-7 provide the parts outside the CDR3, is DTGVSQNPRHKITKRGQNVTFRCDPISEHNRLYWYRQTLGQGPEFLTYFQNEAQLEKSRLLSDRFSAERPKGSFSTLEIQRTEQGDSAMYLCASSTRDYQDSYEQYFGPGTRLTVT.

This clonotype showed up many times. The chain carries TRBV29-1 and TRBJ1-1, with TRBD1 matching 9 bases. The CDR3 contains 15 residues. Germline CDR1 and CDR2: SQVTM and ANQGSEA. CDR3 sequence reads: CSAVPGQGSNTEAFF. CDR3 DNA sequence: TGCAGTGCTGTCCCGGGACAGGGTTCGAACACTGAAGCTTTCTTT.

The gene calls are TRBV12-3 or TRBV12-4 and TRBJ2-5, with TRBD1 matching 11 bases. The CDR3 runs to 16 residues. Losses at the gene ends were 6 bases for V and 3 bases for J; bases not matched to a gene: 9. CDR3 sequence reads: CASSHTTGQGEETQYF. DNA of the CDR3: TGTGCCAGCAGCCATACGACGGGACAGGGGGAAGAGACCCAGTACTTC.

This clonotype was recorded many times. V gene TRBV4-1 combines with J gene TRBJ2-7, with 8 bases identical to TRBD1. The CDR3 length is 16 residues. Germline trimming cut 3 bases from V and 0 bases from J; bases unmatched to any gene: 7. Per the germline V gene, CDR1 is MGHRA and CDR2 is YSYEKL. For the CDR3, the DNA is TGCGCCAGCAGCCAGGACCGGGACAGGTTCTCCTACGAGCAGTACTTC. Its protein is CASSQDRDRFSYEQYF.

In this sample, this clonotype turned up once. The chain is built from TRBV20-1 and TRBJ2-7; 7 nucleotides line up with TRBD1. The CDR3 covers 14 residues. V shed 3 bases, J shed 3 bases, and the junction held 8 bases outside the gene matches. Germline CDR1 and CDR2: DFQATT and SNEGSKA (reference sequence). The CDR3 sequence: CSASSQTGNYEQYF. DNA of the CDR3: TGCAGTGCTAGTTCACAGACAGGGAACTACGAGCAGTACTTC.

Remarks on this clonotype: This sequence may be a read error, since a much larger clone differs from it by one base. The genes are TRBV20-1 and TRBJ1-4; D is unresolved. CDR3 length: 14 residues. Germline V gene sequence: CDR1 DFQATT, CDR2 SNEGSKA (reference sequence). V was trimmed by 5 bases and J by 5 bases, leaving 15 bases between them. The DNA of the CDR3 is TGCAGTGCTGTCGTTGGTACGGAGAATGAAAAACTGTTTTTT. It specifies CSAVVGTENEKLFF.

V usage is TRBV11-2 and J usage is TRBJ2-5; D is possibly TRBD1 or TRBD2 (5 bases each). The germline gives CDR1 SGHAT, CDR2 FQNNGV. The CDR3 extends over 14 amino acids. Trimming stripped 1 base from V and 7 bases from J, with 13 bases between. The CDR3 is CASSLVGGPGTQYF. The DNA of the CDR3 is TGTGCCAGCAGCTTAGTTGGGGGTCCGGGGACCCAGTACTTC.

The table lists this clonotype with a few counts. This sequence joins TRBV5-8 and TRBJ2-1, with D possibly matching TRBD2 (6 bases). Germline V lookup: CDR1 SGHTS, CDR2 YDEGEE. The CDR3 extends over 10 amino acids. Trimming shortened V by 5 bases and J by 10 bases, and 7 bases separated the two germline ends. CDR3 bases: TGTGCCAGCAGGGGGGGAGAGCAGTTCTTC. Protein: CASRGGEQFF.

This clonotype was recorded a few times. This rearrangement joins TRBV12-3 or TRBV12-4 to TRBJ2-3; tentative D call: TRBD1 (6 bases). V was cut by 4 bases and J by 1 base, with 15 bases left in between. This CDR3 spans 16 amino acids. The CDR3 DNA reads TGTGCCAGCAGTTCGGTTTGGGGGCCTGGCACAGATACGCAGTATTTT. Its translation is CASSSVWGPGTDTQYF.

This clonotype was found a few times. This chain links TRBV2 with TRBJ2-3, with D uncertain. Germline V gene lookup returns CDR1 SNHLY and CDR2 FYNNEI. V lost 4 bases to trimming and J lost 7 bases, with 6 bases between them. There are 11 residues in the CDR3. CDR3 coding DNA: TGTGCCAGCAGTGGTGGGAATACGCAGTATTTT. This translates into CASSGGNTQYF.

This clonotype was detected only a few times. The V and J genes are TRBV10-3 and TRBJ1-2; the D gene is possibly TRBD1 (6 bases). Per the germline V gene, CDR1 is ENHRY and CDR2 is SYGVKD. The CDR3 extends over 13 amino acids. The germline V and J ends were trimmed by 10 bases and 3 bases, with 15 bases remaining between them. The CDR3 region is CATADSADYGYTF. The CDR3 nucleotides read TGTGCCACCGCGGACAGCGCAGACTATGGCTACACCTTC.

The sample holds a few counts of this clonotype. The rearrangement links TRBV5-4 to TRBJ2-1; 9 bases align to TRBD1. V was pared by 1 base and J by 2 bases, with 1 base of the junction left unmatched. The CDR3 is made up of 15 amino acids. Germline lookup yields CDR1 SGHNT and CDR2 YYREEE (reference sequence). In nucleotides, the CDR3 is TGTGCCAGCAGCTTGCGACAGGGGGCCTACAATGAGCAGTTCTTC. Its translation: CASSLRQGAYNEQFF.

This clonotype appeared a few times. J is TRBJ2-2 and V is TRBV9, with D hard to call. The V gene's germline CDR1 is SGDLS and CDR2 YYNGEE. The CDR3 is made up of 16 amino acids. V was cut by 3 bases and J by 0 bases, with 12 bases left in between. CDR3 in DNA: TGTGCCAGCAGCGCCCGACTCACCGCGAACACCGGGGAGCTGTTTTTT. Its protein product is CASSARLTANTGELFF.

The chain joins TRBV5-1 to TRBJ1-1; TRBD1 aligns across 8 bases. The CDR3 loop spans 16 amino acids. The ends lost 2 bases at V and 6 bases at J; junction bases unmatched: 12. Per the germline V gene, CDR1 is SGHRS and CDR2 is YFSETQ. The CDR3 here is CASSFRQGRAMAEAFF. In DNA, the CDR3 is TGCGCCAGCAGCTTCCGACAGGGGAGGGCGATGGCTGAAGCTTTCTTT.

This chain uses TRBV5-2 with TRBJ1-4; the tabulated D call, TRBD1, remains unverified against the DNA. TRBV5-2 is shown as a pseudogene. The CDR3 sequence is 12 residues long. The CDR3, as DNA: TGTGCCATGGGCCCCGGGCGGGGGAAACTGTTTTTT. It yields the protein CAMGPGRGKLFF.